This TCR beta chain appears in the sequencing data of a study of blood T cell repertoires in COVID-19. Across the whole study: Material from acute and convalescent COVID-19 was sourced from the United States, Italy and Spain. The analysed material was cDNA or gDNA that came from T cells, B-cell-depleted T cells, or PBMCs.

In the original processing: Amplified reference gene primers provided the basis for estimating nucleated cell counts. Libraries were prepared by immunoSEQ multiplex PCR; TCRdb keeps only in-frame clonotypes and omits some of them. For V, J and clone size, that table is used; D and trimming come from the DNA. Altogether about 320,000 clones are present, around 83% being singletons, with the ten largest covering roughly 1.1%. The CDR3 extends over 17 amino acids. The V end lost 7 bases, the J end lost 0 bases, and 20 bases lay between the germline ends. Germline assignment: CDR1 SGHAT and CDR2 FQNNGV. The chain has TRBV11-2 and TRBJ2-3, with D perhaps TRBD1 (7 bases). The source is a woman aged 50 to 65 with acute or convalescent COVID-19. The sample consisted of peripheral blood. The CDR3 sequence: CASNTQGGATSTDTQYF. The CDR3 DNA reads as TGTGCCAGCAACACCCAGGGGGGTGCCACTAGCACAGATACGCAGTATTTT. The entire variable domain, with the rest obtained from reference TRBV11-2 and TRBJ2-3, is as follows: EAGVAQSPRYKIIEKRQSVAFWCNPISGHATLYWYQQILGQGPKLLIQFQNNGVVDDSQLPKDRFSAERLKGVDSTLKIQPAKLEDSAVYLCASNTQGGATSTDTQYFGPGTRLTVL.